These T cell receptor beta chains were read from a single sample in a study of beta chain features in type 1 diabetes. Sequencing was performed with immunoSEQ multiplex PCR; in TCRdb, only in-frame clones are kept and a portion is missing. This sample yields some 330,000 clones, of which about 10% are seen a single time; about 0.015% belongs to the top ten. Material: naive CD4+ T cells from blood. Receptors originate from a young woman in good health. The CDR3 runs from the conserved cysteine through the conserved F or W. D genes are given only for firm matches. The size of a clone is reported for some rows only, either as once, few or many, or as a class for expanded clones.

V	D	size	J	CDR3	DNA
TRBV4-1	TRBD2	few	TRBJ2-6	CASSRGRGDSGANVLTF	TGCGCCAGCAGCAGAGGGAGGGGAGACTCTGGGGCCAACGTCCTGACTTTC
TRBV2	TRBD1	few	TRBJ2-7	CASSGPTGSAYEQYF	TGTGCCAGCAGTGGCCCGACAGGGAGCGCCTACGAGCAGTACTTC
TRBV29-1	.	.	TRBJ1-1	CSGSGWMNTEAFF	TGCAGCGGCAGCGGGTGGATGAACACTGAAGCTTTCTTT
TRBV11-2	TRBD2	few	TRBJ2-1	CASSLLTGGNEQFF	TGTGCCAGCAGCCTCTTAACGGGAGGCAATGAGCAGTTCTTC
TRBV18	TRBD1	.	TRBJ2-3	CASSPGTATDTQYF	TGTGCCAGCTCCCCAGGGACAGCAACAGATACGCAGTATTTT
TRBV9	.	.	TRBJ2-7	CASSVDENAQYF	TGTGCCAGCAGCGTAGACGAGAACGCGCAGTACTTC
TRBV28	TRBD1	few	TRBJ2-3	CASSKGQGATDTQYF	TGTGCCAGCAGCAAGGGACAGGGGGCTACAGATACGCAGTATTTT
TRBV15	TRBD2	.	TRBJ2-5	CATSRWGLASQETQYF	TGTGCCACCAGCAGATGGGGACTAGCAAGCCAAGAGACCCAGTACTTC
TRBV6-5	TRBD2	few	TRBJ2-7	CASSRLASFYEQYF	TGTGCCAGCAGTCGACTAGCGAGTTTCTACGAGCAGTACTTC
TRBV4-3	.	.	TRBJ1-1	CASSLELTENTEAFF	TGCGCCAGCAGCCTCGAACTTACAGAAAACACTGAAGCTTTCTTT
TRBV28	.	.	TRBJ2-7	CASHSLSYEQYF	TGTGCCAGCCACAGTTTATCCTACGAGCAGTACTTC
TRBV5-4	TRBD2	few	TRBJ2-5	CASSLVGGGQETQYF	TGTGCCAGCAGCTTGGTTGGGGGGGGTCAAGAGACCCAGTACTTC
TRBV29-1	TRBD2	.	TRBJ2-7	CSVEDSGLAGVGHEQYF	TGCAGCGTTGAAGACTCGGGACTAGCGGGAGTGGGACACGAGCAGTACTTC
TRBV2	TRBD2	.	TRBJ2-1	CASSGLAGVGQFF	TGTGCCAGCAGTGGACTAGCGGGAGTGGGGCAGTTCTTC
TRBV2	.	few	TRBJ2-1	CASITPGNEQFF	TGTGCCAGCATTACCCCGGGGAATGAGCAGTTCTTC
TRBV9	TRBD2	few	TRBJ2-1	CASSVTSGDYNEQFF	TGTGCCAGCAGCGTGACTAGCGGGGATTACAATGAGCAGTTCTTC
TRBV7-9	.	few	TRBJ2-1	CASLISPAGLGGEQFF	TGTGCCAGCTTGATCTCTCCTGCGGGTCTTGGCGGTGAGCAGTTCTTC
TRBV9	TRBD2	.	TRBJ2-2	CASTELAGSGELFF	TGTGCCAGTACCGAGCTAGCGGGATCCGGGGAGCTGTTTTTT
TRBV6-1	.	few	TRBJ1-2	CASSERTVSYGYTF	TGTGCCAGCAGTGAAAGGACAGTCAGCTATGGCTACACCTTC
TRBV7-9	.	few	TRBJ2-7	CASSFGQGYYEQYF	TGTGCCAGCAGCTTTGGCCAGGGGTATTACGAGCAGTACTTC
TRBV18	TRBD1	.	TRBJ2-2	CASSRGQGEELFF	TGTGCCAGCTCCCGTGGACAGGGCGAGGAGCTGTTTTTT
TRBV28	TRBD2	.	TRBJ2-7	CASSVGGSGRGEQYF	TGTGCCAGCTCAGTCGGGGGGTCCGGACGGGGCGAGCAGTACTTC